Listed below are T cell receptor beta chains from one sample, sequenced in a study of circulating tumor DNA in untreated peripheral T-cell lymphoma. This table comes from immunoSEQ multiplex PCR, and its TCRdb copy is limited to in-frame clones, with some not included. This sample has about 1,500 clones, with around two thirds found just once. The sequenced material came from tumor tissue. The receptor source for this set is a human donor with peripheral T-cell lymphoma. CDR3s include the opening cysteine and the closing phenylalanine or tryptophan. The order of the fields is D gene, J gene, clone size, V gene, CDR3 DNA, CDR3 protein. The D gene is left open where the match is weak. The size of a clone is reported for some rows only, either as once, few or many, or as a class for expanded clones.

d_call: .; j_call: TRBJ1-2; clone_size: .; v_call: TRBV6-8; cdr3_nt: TGTGCCAGCAGACCCTACGAGGGCAGATATGGCTACACCTTC; cdr3_aa: CASRPYEGRYGYTF
d_call: .; j_call: TRBJ2-7; clone_size: .; v_call: TRBV11-3; cdr3_nt: TGTGCCAGCAGCTTGACGGACGGAGCCTACGAGCAGTACTTC; cdr3_aa: CASSLTDGAYEQYF
d_call: .; j_call: TRBJ2-3; clone_size: .; v_call: TRBV30; cdr3_nt: TGTGCCTGGTCATCCCAGTTCGGGGATACGCAGTATTTT; cdr3_aa: CAWSSQFGDTQYF
d_call: TRBD1; j_call: TRBJ1-2; clone_size: .; v_call: TRBV19; cdr3_nt: TGTGCCAGTAGTCCCCCGACAGGGGCGGCCTATGGCTACACCTTC; cdr3_aa: CASSPPTGAAYGYTF
d_call: TRBD2; j_call: TRBJ2-7; clone_size: .; v_call: TRBV19; cdr3_nt: TGTGCCAGTAGTATTCGGGGGGAGGGGATCTACGAGCAGTACTTC; cdr3_aa: CASSIRGEGIYEQYF
d_call: TRBD2; j_call: TRBJ2-1; clone_size: .; v_call: TRBV11-3; cdr3_nt: TGTGCCAGCAGCTTAAGTAGCGGGGGGTTTGGTGAGCAGTTCTTC; cdr3_aa: CASSLSSGGFGEQFF
d_call: .; j_call: TRBJ2-1; clone_size: .; v_call: TRBV18; cdr3_nt: TGTGCCAGCTCACCCCTGGAACCTCGCGGCCCTGGGGGGTACAATGAGCAGTTCTTC; cdr3_aa: CASSPLEPRGPGGYNEQFF
d_call: .; j_call: TRBJ2-3; clone_size: once; v_call: TRBV11-3; cdr3_nt: TGTGCCAGCAGCTTCGGGACACCCACAGATACGCAGTATTTT; cdr3_aa: CASSFGTPTDTQYF
d_call: TRBD2; j_call: TRBJ2-2; clone_size: .; v_call: TRBV6-4; cdr3_nt: TGTGCCAGCAGATTCAACGGGAGGCTAGGGGAGCTGTTTTTT; cdr3_aa: CASRFNGRLGELFF
d_call: TRBD2; j_call: TRBJ2-3; clone_size: .; v_call: TRBV19; cdr3_nt: TGTGCCAGTAGTTCCAGACTAGCGGGGAATACAGATACGCAATATTTT; cdr3_aa: CASSSRLAGNTDTQYF
d_call: TRBD2; j_call: TRBJ2-7; clone_size: once; v_call: TRBV6-8; cdr3_nt: TGTGCCAGCAGGCTACTAGCGGGGGGTATGGCCTACGAGCAGTACTTC; cdr3_aa: CASRLLAGGMAYEQYF
d_call: .; j_call: TRBJ2-1; clone_size: few; v_call: TRBV6-8; cdr3_nt: TGTGCCAGCAGTGACTCAGGAGGGGGCTTCTCACGGGAGCAGTTCTTC; cdr3_aa: CASSDSGGGFSREQFF
d_call: .; j_call: TRBJ2-5; clone_size: .; v_call: TRBV28; cdr3_nt: TGTGCCAGCAGTTACGACCGGGAGACCCAGTACTTC; cdr3_aa: CASSYDRETQYF